Sequencing of this T cell receptor beta chain was carried out in a study of CD8 T cells in ankylosing spondylitis. MiXCR was run by TCRdb on the 5' RACE reads, yielding one entry per CDR3 protein. The table shows roughly 240,000 distinct CDR3 sequences, with roughly 32% occurring only once. The table lists this clonotype with many counts. CDR3 length equals 15 residues. CDR1 MGHRA and CDR2 YSYEKL come from the germline V gene. Trimming removed 0 bases from V and 4 bases from J, with 12 bases in between. The chain joins TRBV4-1 to TRBJ2-5, with a weak D call TRBD2 (6 bases). This TCR was sampled from a male donor with ankylosing spondylitis or in good health (not recorded which). Source material: blood, either unsorted or a sorted T cell fraction (not recorded which). DNA for the CDR3: TGCGCCAGCAGCCAAGAGTCTCGGGGAGGAGAGACCCAGTACTTC. Translating gives CASSQESRGGETQYF.